This T cell receptor (beta chain) was identified during a study of T-cell memory formation after mild COVID-19. The overall study: Largely donor-specific TCR clusters were found.

TCRdb independently ran MiXCR on the 5' RACE reads; one entry per CDR3 protein. This sample has 250,000 to 350,000 distinct CDR3 sequences, with more than 15% found just once. This clonotype was picked up a small number of times. The CDR3 runs 16 residues. V trimming: 6 bases; J trimming: 1 base; junction bases outside the gene matches: 8. Germline CDR1 reads SGHRS; CDR2 reads YFSETQ. This sequence was found in a man between 18 and 35 years old who had mild COVID-19 (a few samples of this study predate the infection). Cell type and time point are not known. Sequenced material: PBMCs or a T cell subset sorted from them (not recorded which). The genes are TRBV5-1 and TRBJ2-1, with TRBD2 identical over 9 bases. The CDR3 bases are TGCGCCAGCAAAAACTTAGCGGGGGTATCCTACAATGAGCAGTTCTTC. Protein product: CASKNLAGVSYNEQFF.